This TCR beta chain was sequenced during a study of blood T cell repertoires in COVID-19. Per the authors' pipeline: It was from reference gene primer amplification that nucleated cell counts were estimated. The table came from immunoSEQ multiplex PCR; TCRdb's copy has only in-frame clones and leaves some out. That table supplies the V and J calls and clone size; D and trimming were determined from the DNA. Here the sample spans fewer than 250,000 clones, about four fifths being singletons. From germline, CDR1 is LNHDA and CDR2 SQIVND (reference sequence). V was shortened by 10 bases and J by 7 bases, with 25 bases between the two germline ends. CDR3 length: 15 residues.

The specimen sequenced was peripheral blood. The chain joins TRBV19 to TRBJ1-1; D not resolved. The TCR originated in a man aged 50 to 59 with acute or convalescent COVID-19. Written as DNA, the CDR3 is TGTGCCACCCGTAGTCCCCGTGGCCGGGGTCTTGAAGCTTTCTTT. Protein: CATRSPRGRGLEAFF.